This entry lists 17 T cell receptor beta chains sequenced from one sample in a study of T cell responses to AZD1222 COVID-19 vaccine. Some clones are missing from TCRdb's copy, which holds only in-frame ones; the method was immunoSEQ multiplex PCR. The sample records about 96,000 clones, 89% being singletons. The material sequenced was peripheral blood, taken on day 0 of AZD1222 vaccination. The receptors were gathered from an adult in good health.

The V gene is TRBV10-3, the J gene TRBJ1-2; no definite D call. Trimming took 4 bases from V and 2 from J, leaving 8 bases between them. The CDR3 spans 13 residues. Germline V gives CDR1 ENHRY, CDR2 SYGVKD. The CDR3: CAISVERNYGYTF. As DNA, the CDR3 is TGTGCCATCAGTGTGGAGAGGAACTATGGCTACACCTTC.

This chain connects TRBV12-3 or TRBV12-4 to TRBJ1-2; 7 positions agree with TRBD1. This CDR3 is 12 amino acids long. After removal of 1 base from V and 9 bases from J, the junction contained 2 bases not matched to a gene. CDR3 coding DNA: TGTGCCAGCAGTTTAGAACAGGGGCGCTACACCTTC. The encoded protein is CASSLEQGRYTF.

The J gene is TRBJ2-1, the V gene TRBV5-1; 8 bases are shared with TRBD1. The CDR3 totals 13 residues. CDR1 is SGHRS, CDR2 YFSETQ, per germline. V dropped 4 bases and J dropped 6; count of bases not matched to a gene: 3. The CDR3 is CASSPQGANEQFF. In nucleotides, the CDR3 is TGCGCCAGCAGCCCCCAGGGGGCCAATGAGCAGTTCTTC.

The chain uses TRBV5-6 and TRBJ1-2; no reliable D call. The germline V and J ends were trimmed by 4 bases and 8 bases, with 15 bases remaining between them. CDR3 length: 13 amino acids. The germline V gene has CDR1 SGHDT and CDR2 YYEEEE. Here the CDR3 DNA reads TGTGCCAGCAGCCGAATCTTTGTGGGCGGCTACACCTTC. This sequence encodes CASSRIFVGGYTF.

The CDR3 nucleotides read TGTGCCTGGAGTGCGGGGGGGCTCAACACCGGGGAGCTGTTTTTT. As protein: CAWSAGGLNTGELFF. The chain is built from TRBV30 and TRBJ2-2; 8 positions match TRBD2. The CDR3 has 15 amino acids. With 1 base clipped from V and 2 bases from J, the junction kept 3 bases outside the gene matches. Germline CDR1 GTSNPN, CDR2 SVGIG (reference sequence).

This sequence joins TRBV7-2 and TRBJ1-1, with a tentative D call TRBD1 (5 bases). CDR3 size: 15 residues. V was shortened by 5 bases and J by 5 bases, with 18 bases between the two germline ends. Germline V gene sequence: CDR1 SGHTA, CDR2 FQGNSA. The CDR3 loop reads CASSPVGGAGTEAFF. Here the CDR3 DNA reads TGTGCCAGCAGCCCAGTCGGGGGTGCAGGGACTGAAGCTTTCTTT.

The CDR3 DNA follows: TGTGCCAGCAGTTCCCTGCGGGACACTGAAGCTTTCTTT. Protein product: CASSSLRDTEAFF. This chain joins TRBV12-3 or TRBV12-4 and TRBJ1-1; no definite D call. V lost 4 bases to trimming and J lost 3 bases, with 9 bases between them. CDR3 length equals 13 residues.

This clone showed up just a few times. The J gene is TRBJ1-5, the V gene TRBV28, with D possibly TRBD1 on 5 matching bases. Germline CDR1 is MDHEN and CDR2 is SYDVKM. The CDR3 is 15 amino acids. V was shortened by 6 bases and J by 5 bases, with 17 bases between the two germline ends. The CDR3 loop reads CASSTQDILYQPQHF. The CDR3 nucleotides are TGTGCCAGCAGCACTCAGGACATTTTGTATCAGCCCCAGCATTTT. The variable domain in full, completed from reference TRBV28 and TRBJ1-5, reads DVKVTQSSRYLVKRTGEKVFLECVQDMDHENMFWYRQDPGLGLRLIYFSYDVKMKEKGDIPEGYSVSREKKERFSLILESASTNQTSMYLCASSTQDILYQPQHFGDGTRLSIL.

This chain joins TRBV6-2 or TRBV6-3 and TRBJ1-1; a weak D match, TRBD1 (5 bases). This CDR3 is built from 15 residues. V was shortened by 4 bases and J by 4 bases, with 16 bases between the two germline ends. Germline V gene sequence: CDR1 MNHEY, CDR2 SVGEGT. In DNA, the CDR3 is TGTGCCAGCAGTTTTCACAGGCGGCCCCCCACTGAAGCTTTCTTT. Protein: CASSFHRRPPTEAFF.

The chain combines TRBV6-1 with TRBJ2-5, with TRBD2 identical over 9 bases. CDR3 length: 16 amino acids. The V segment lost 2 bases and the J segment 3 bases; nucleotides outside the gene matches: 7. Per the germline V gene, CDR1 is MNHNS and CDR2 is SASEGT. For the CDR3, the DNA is TGTGCCAGCAGTGAATTTGGCGGGGGGGGGAAAGAGACCCAGTACTTC. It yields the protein CASSEFGGGGKETQYF.

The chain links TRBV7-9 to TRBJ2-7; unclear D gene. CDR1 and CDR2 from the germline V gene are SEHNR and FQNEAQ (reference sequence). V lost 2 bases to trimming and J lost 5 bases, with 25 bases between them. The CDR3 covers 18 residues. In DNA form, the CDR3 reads TGTGCCAGCAGCTTATCCCGCGTAGGATCCATCGGTGGCGACGAGCAGTACTTC. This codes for CASSLSRVGSIGGDEQYF.

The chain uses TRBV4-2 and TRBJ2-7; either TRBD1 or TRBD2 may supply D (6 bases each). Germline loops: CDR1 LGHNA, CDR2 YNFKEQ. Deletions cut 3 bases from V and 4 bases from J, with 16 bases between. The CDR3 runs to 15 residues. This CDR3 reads CASSQGDGGSYEQYF. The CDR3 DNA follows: TGTGCCAGCAGCCAGGGGGACGGGGGCTCTTACGAGCAGTACTTC.

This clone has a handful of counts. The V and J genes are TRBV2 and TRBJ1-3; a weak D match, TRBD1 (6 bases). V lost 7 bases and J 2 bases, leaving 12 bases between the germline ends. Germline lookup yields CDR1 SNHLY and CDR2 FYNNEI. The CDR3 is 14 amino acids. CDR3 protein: CASKLQGPGNTIYF. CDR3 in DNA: TGTGCCAGCAAGTTACAGGGCCCTGGAAACACCATATATTTT.

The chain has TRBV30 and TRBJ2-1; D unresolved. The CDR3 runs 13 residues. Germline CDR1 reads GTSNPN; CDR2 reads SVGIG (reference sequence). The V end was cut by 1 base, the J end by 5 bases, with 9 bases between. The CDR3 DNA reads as TGTGCCTGGAGTGAGGACCGAAACAATGAGCAGTTCTTC. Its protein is CAWSEDRNNEQFF.

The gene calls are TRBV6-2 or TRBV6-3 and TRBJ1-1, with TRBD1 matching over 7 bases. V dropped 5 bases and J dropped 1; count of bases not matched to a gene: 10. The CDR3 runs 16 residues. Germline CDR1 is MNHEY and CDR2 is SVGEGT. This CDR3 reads CASSVHYRGPNTEAFF. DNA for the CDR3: TGTGCCAGCAGTGTTCACTACAGGGGCCCGAACACTGAAGCTTTCTTT.

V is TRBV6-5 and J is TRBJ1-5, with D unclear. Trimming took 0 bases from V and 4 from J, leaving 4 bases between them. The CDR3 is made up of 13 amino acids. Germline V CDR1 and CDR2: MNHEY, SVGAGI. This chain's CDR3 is CASSYSINQPQHF. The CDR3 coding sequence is TGTGCCAGCAGTTACTCGATAAATCAGCCCCAGCATTTT.

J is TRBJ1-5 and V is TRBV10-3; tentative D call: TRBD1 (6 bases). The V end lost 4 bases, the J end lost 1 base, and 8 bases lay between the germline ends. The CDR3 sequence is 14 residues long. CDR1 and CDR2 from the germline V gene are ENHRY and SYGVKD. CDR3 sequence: CAISGQVSNQPQHF. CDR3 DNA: TGTGCCATCAGTGGACAGGTGAGCAATCAGCCCCAGCATTTT.